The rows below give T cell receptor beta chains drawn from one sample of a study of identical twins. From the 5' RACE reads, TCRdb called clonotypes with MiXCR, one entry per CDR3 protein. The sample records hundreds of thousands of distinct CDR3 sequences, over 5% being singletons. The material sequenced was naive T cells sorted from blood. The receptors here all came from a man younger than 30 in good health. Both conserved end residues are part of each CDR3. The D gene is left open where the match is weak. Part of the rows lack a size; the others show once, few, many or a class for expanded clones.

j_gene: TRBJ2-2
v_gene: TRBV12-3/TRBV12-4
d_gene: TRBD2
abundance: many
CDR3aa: CASSPEPRLAGRVGELFF
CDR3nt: TGTGCCAGCAGTCCCGAACCTCGACTAGCGGGAAGGGTTGGGGAGCTGTTTTTT

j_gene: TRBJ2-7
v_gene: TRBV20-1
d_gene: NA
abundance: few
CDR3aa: CSANRALGEQYF
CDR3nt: TGCAGTGCTAACAGGGCACTGGGCGAGCAGTACTTC

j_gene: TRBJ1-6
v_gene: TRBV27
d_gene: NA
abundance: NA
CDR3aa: CASSRGPPSPLHF
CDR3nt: TGTGCCAGCAGTCGAGGGCCCCCTTCACCCCTCCACTTT

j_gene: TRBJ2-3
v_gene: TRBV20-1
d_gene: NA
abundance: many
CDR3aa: CSASLLASVSGSDTQYF
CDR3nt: TGCAGTGCTAGTTTGCTAGCGAGTGTGTCCGGGTCAGATACGCAGTATTTT

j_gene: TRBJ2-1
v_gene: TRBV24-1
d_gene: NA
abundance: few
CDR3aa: CATSDRQGNWNEQFF
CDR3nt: TGTGCCACCAGTGATCGGCAGGGTAATTGGAATGAGCAGTTCTTC

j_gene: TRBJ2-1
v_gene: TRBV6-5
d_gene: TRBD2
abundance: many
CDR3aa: CASSYPTSLGSYNEQFF
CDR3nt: TGTGCCAGCAGTTACCCGACTAGCTTGGGCTCCTACAATGAGCAGTTCTTC

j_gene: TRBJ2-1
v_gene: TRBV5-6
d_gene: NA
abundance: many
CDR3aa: CASSEEGRNYNEQFF
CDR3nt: TGTGCCAGCAGCGAAGAGGGGCGCAATTACAATGAGCAGTTCTTC

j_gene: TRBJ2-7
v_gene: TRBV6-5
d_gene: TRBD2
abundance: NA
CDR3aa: CASSLGLAGTLGEQYF
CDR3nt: TGTGCCAGCAGTTTAGGACTAGCGGGGACCCTGGGCGAGCAGTACTTC

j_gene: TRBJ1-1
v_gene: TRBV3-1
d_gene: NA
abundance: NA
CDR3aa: CASSLVGSNAEAFF
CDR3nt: TGTGCCAGCAGTTTAGTGGGAAGCAATGCTGAAGCTTTCTTT

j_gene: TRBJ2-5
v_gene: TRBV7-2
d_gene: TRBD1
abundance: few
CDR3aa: CASSLALGQGAETQYF
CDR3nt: TGTGCCAGCAGCTTAGCATTGGGACAGGGGGCAGAGACCCAGTACTTC

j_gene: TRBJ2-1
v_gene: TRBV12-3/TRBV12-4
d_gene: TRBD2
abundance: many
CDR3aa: CASRPGLAGGQSYNEQFF
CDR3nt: TGTGCCAGCAGACCGGGACTAGCGGGAGGGCAATCTTACAATGAGCAGTTCTTC

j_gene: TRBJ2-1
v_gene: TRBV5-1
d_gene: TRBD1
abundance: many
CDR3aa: CASRPGQVVSYNEQFF
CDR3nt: TGCGCCAGCAGACCGGGACAGGTAGTTTCCTACAATGAGCAGTTCTTC

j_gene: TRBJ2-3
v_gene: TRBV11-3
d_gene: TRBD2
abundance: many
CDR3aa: CASSNRLAGELHTQYF
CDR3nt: TGTGCCAGCAGCAACCGACTAGCGGGAGAATTACATACGCAGTATTTT

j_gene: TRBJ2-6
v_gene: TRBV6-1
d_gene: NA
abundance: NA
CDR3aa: CASQRSGANVLTF
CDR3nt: TGTGCCAGCCAGCGTTCTGGGGCCAACGTCCTGACTTTC

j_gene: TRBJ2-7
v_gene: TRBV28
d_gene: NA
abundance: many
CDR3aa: CASTWGDYEQYF
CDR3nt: TGTGCCAGCACCTGGGGCGACTACGAGCAGTACTTC

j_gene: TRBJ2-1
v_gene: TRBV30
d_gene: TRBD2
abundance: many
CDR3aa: CAWTPSLAGALNEQFF
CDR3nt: TGTGCCTGGACACCTTCGCTAGCGGGAGCTCTGAATGAGCAGTTCTTC

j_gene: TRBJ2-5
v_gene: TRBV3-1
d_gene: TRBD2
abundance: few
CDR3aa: CASSYPGLAGEETQYF
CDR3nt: TGTGCCAGCAGCTACCCGGGACTAGCGGGAGAAGAGACCCAGTACTTC

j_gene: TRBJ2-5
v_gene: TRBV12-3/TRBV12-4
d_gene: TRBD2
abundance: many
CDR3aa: CASSSYPTSGDDTQYF
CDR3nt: TGTGCCAGCAGTTCATACCCGACTAGCGGGGACGATACCCAGTACTTC

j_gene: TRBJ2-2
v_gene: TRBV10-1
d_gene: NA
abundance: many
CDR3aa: CASSESETYTGELFF
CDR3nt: TGCGCCAGCAGTGAGTCTGAGACGTACACCGGGGAGCTGTTTTTT

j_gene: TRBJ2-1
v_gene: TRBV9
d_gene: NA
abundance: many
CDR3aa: CASSSRDRSEQFF
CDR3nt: TGTGCCAGCAGCAGCCGGGACCGGAGTGAGCAGTTCTTC

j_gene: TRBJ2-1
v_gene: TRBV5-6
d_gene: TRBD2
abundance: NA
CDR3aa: CASSFTSGYLIF
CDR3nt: TGTGCCAGCAGCTTCACTAGCGGGTATCTGATCTTC

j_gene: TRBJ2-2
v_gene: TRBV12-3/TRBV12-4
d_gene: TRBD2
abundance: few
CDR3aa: CASRYAGTSLIGELFF
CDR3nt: TGTGCCAGCAGATACGCCGGGACTAGCCTCATCGGGGAGCTGTTTTTT

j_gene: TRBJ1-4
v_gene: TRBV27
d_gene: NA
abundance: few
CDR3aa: CASSLDAVTNEKLFF
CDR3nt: TGTGCCAGCAGCTTGGACGCCGTAACTAATGAAAAACTGTTTTTT

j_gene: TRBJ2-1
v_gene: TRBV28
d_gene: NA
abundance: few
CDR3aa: CASSNQGTRNYNEQFF
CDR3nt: TGTGCCAGCAGCAACCAAGGGACGAGAAACTACAATGAGCAGTTCTTC

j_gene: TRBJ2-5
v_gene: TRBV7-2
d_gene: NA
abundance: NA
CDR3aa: CASSLGLLQETQYF
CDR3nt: TGTGCCAGCAGCTTGGGACTTCTACAAGAGACCCAGTACTTC

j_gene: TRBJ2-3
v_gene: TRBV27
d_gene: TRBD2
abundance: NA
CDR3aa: CASRSSGRGPDTQYF
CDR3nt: TGTGCCAGCAGAAGTAGCGGGAGAGGCCCAGATACGCAGTATTTT

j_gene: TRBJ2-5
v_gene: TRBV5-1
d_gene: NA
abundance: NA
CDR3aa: CASSSSDVGVQETQYF
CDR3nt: TGCGCCAGCAGCTCCTCTGACGTTGGGGTACAAGAGACCCAGTACTTC

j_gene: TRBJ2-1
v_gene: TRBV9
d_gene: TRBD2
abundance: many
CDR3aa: CASSVAGLAAYNEQFF
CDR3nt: TGTGCCAGCAGCGTAGCGGGACTAGCGGCCTACAATGAGCAGTTCTTC

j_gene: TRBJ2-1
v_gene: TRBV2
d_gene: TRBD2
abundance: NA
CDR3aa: CASSVTSGRAPYNEQFF
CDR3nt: TGTGCCAGCAGTGTGACTAGCGGGAGGGCCCCCTACAATGAGCAGTTCTTC

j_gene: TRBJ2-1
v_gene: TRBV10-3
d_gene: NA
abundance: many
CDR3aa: CAISFGTVDYEQFF
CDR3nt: TGTGCCATCAGCTTCGGGACTGTTGATTATGAGCAGTTCTTC

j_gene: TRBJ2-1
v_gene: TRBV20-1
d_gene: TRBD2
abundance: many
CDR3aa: CSAKGLAPAPYNEQFF
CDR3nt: TGCAGTGCTAAAGGACTAGCCCCAGCTCCGTACAATGAGCAGTTCTTC

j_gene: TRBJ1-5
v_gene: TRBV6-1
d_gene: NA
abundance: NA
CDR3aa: CASSASRQHSNQPQHF
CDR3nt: TGTGCCAGCAGTGCTAGTCGACAGCATAGCAATCAGCCCCAGCATTTT

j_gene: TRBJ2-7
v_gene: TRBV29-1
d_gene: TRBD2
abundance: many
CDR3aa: CSVKGLGGYEQYF
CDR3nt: TGCAGCGTTAAGGGACTAGGTGGCTACGAGCAGTACTTC

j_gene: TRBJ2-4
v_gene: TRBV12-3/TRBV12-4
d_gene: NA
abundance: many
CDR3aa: CASRDRSSKNIQYF
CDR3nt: TGTGCCAGCAGGGACCGCTCCAGCAAAAACATTCAGTACTTC

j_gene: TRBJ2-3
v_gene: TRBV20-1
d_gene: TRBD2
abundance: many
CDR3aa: CSAGGGGRDAFTDTQYF
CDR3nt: TGCAGTGCTGGGGGGGGAGGCCGGGATGCTTTCACAGATACGCAGTATTTT

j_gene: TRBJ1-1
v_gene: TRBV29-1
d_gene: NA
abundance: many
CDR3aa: CSATGPDTEAFF
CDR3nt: TGCAGCGCGACAGGCCCGGACACTGAAGCTTTCTTT

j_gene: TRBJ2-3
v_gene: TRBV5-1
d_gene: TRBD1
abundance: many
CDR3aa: CASSLGFGTGVTDTQYF
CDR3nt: TGCGCCAGCAGCTTGGGGTTCGGGACAGGGGTCACAGATACGCAGTATTTT

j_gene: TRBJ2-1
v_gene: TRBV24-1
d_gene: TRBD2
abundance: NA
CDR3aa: CATSDHSGSVNEQFF
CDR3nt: TGTGCCACCAGTGACCATAGCGGGAGTGTCAATGAGCAGTTCTTC

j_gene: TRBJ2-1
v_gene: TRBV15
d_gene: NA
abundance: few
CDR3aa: CATSRDSGQRNNEQFF
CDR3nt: TGTGCCACCAGCAGAGATTCTGGACAGAGGAACAATGAGCAGTTCTTC

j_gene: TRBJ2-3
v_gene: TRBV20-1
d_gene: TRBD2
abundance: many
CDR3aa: CSAGGLAATDTQYF
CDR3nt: TGCAGTGCTGGGGGACTAGCGGCGACAGATACGCAGTATTTT

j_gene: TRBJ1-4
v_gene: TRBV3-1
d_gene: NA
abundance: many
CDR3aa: CASSPHRDGEKLFF
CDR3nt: TGTGCCAGCAGCCCCCACCGGGACGGTGAAAAACTGTTTTTT

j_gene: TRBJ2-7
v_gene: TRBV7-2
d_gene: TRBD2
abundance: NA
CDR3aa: CASTDGRTSSYEQYF
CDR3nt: TGTGCCAGCACTGACGGGAGGACTAGTTCCTACGAGCAGTACTTC